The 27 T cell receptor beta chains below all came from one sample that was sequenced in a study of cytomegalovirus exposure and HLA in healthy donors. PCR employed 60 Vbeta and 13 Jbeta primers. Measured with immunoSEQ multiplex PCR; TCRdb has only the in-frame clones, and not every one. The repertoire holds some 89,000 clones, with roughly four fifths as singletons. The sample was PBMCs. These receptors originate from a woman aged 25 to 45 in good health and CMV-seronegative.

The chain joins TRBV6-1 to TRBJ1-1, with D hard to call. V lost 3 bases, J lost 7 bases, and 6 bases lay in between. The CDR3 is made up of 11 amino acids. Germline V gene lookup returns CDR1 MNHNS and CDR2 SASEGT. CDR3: CASSDGLEAFF. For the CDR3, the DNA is TGTGCCAGCAGTGACGGACTTGAAGCTTTCTTT.

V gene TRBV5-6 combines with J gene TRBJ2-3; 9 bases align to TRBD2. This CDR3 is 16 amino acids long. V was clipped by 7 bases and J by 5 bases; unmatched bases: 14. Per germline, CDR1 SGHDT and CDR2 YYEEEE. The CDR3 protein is CASAHLAGGPGDTQYF. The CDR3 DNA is TGTGCCAGCGCTCATTTGGCGGGAGGGCCCGGAGATACGCAGTATTTT.

The DNA for the CDR3 is TGTGCCAGCAGCCAAGAGGATAGACGGCGGAATGAGCAGTTCTTC. Translation gives CASSQEDRRRNEQFF. J is TRBJ2-1 and V is TRBV14; D remains unclear. CDR3 size: 15 residues. Trimming pared 0 bases from V and 7 bases from J, leaving 13 bases between. Per the germline V gene, CDR1 is SGHDN and CDR2 is FVKESK.

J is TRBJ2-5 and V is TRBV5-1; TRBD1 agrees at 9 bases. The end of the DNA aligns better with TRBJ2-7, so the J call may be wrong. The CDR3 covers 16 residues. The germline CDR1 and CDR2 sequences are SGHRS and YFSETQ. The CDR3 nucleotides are TGCGCCAGCAGCTTGGGAGGGGTGGGACAGGGCTACGAGCAGTACTTC. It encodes CASSLGGVGQGYEQYF.

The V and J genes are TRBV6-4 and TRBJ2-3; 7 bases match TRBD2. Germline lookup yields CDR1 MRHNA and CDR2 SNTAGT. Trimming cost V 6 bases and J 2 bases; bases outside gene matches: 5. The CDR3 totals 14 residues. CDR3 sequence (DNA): TGTGCCAGCAGCTCTAGCGGATTCACAGATACGCAGTATTTT. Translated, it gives CASSSSGFTDTQYF.

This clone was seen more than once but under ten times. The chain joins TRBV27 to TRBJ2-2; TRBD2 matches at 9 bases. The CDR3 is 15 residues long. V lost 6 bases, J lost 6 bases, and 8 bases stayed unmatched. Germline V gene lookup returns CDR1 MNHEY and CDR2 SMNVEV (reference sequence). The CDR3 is CASRQRLAAAGELFF. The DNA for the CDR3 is TGTGCCAGCAGGCAAAGACTAGCGGCGGCCGGGGAGCTGTTTTTT.

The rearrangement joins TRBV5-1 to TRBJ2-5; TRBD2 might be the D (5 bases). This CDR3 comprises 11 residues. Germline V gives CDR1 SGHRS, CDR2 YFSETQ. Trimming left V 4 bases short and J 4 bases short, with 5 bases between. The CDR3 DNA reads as TGCGCCAGCAGCCGGGGAGAGACCCAGTACTTC. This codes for CASSRGETQYF.

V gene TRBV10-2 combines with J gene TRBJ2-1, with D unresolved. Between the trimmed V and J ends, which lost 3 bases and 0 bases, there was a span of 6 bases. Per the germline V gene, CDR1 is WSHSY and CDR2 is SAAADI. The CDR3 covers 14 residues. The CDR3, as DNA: TGCGCCAGCAGTGAAATGAGCTCCTACAATGAGCAGTTCTTC. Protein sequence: CASSEMSSYNEQFF.

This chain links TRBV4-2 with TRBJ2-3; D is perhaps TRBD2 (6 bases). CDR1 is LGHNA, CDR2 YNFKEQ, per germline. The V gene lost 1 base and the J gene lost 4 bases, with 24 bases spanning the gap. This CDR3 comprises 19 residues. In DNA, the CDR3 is TGTGCCAGCAGCCAAGGGTTTGGGGGAGGACCCCCCGCCGCAGATACGCAGTATTTT. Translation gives CASSQGFGGGPPAADTQYF.

This chain's CDR3 is CASTTIGGGVETQYF. The CDR3 DNA is TGCGCCAGCACTACAATAGGGGGCGGGGTTGAGACCCAGTACTTC. The chain joins TRBV5-1 to TRBJ2-5; D is perhaps TRBD1 (7 bases). Trimming pared 6 bases from V and 5 bases from J, leaving 20 bases between. CDR1 SGHRS and CDR2 YFSETQ come from the germline V gene. The CDR3 spans 15 residues.

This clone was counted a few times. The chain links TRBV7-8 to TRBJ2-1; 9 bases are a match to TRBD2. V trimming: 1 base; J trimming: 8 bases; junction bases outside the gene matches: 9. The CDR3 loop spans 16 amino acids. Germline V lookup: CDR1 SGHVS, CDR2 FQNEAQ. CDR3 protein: CASSLVGGRAGDEQFF. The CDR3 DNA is TGTGCCAGCAGCTTAGTAGGCGGGAGGGCCGGGGATGAGCAGTTCTTC.

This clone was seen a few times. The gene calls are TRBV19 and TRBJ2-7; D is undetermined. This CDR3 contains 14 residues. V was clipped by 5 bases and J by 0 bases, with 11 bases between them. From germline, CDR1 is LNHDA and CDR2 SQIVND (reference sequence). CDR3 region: CASSDQALSYEQYF. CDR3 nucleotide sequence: TGTGCCAGTAGTGACCAGGCCCTCTCCTACGAGCAGTACTTC.

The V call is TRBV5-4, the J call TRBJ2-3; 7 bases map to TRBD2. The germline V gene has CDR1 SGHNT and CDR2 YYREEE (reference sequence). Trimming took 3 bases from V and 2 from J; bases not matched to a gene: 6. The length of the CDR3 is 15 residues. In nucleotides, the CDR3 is TGTGCCAGCAGCTCAGGACTAGACCTCACAGATACGCAGTATTTT. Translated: CASSSGLDLTDTQYF.

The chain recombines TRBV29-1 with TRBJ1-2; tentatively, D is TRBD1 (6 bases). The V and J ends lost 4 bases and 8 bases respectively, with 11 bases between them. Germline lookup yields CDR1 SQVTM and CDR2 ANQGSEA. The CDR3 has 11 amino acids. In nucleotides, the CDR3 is TGCAGCGTTGGGGCAGGGGTCGGCTACACCTTC. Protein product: CSVGAGVGYTF. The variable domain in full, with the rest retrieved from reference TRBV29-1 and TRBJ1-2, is SAVISQKPSRDICQRGTSLTIQCQVDSQVTMMFWYRQQPGQSLTLIATANQGSEATYESGFVIDKFPISRPNLTFSTLTVSNMSPEDSSIYLCSVGAGVGYTFGSGTRLTVV.

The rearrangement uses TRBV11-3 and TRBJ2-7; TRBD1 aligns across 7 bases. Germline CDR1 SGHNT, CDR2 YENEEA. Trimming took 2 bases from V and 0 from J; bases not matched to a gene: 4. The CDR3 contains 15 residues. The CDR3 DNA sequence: TGTGCCAGCAGCTTAAGACAGGGTCCCTCCTACGAGCAGTACTTC. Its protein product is CASSLRQGPSYEQYF.

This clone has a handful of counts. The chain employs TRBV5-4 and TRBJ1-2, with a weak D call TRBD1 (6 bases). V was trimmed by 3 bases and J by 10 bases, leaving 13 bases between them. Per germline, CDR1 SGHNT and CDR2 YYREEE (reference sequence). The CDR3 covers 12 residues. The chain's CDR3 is CASSSQGTDYTF. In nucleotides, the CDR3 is TGTGCCAGCAGCTCACAGGGTACTGACTACACCTTC.

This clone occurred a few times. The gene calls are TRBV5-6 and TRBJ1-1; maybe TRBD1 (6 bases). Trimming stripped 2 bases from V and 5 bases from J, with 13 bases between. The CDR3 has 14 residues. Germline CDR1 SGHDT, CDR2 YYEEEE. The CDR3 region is CASSFGGRGTEAFF. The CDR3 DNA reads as TGTGCCAGCAGCTTCGGGGGGCGAGGGACTGAAGCTTTCTTT.

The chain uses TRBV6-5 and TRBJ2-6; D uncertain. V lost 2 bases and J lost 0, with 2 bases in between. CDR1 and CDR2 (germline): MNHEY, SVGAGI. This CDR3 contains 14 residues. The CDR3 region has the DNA TGTGCCAGCAGTTACCACTCTGGGGCCAACGTCCTGACTTTC. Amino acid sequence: CASSYHSGANVLTF.

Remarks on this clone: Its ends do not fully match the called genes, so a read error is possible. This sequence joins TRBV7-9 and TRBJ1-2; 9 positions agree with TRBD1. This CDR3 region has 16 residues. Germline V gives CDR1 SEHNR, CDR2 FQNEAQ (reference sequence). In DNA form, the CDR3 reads TGTTCCAGCACCCGACCGGGGGACAGGGCGTCCTATGGCTACACCTTC. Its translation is CSSTRPGDRASYGYTF.

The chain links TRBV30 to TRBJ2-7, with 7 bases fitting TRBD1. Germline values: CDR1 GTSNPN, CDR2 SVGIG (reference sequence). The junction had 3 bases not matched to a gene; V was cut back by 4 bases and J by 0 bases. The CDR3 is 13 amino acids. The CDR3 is CAWTRTGSYEQYF. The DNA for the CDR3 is TGTGCCTGGACGAGGACAGGCTCCTACGAGCAGTACTTC.

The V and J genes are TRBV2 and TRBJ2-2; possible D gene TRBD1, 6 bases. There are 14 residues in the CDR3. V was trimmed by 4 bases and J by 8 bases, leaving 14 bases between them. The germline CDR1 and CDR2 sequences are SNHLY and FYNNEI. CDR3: CASSAGRGSGELFF. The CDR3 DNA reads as TGTGCCAGCAGTGCGGGCAGGGGTTCGGGGGAGCTGTTTTTT.

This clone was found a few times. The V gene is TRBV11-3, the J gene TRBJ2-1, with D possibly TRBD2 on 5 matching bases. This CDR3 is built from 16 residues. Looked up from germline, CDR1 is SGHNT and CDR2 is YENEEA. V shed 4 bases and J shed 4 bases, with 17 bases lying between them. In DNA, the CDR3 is TGTGCCAGCAGCTCCGGAACCGGGGAACTTTACAATGAGCAGTTCTTC. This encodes CASSSGTGELYNEQFF.

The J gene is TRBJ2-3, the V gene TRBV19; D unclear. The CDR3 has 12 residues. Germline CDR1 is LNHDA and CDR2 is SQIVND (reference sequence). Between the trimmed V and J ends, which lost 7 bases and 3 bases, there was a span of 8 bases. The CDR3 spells CASTSYTDTQYF. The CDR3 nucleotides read TGTGCCAGTACCAGTTATACAGATACGCAGTATTTT. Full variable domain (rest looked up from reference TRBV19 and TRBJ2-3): DGGITQSPKYLFRKEGQNVTLSCEQNLNHDAMYWYRQDPGQGLRLIYYSQIVNDFQKGDIAEGYSVSREKKESFPLTVTSAQKNPTAFYLCASTSYTDTQYFGPGTRLTVL.

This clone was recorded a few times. The CDR3 sequence is CASSLAIGSGRGGDTQYF. CDR3 bases: TGTGCCAGCAGCTTAGCGATAGGTAGCGGGAGGGGGGGAGATACGCAGTATTTT. The chain has TRBV7-8 and TRBJ2-3; TRBD2 aligns across 11 bases. CDR1 and CDR2 (germline): SGHVS, FQNEAQ. This CDR3 has 18 residues. After removal of 0 bases from V and 5 bases from J, the junction contained 10 bases not matched to a gene. The entire variable domain, with the rest obtained from reference TRBV7-8 and TRBJ2-3, is as follows: GAGVSQSPRYKVAKRGQDVALRCDPISGHVSLFWYQQALGQGPEFLTYFQNEAQLDKSGLPSDRFFAERPEGSVSTLKIQRTQQEDSAVYLCASSLAIGSGRGGDTQYFGPGTRLTVL.

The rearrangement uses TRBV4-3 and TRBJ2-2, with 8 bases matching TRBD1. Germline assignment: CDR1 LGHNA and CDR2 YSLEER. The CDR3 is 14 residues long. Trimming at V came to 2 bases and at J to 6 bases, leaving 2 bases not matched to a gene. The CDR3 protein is CASSQNRGAGELFF. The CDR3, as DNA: TGCGCCAGCAGCCAAAACAGGGGGGCCGGGGAGCTGTTTTTT.

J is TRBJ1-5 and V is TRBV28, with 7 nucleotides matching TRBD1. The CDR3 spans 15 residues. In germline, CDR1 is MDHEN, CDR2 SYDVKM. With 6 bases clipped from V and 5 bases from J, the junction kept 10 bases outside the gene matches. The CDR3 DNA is TGTGCCAGCAGCGCAAGCCGGGACAGCTATCAGCCCCAGCATTTT. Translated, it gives CASSASRDSYQPQHF.

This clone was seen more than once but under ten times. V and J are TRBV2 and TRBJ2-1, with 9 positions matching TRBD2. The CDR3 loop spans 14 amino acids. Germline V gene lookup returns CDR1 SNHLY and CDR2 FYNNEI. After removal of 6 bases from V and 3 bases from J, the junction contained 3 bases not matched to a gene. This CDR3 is CASRLAGDYNEQFF. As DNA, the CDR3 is TGTGCCAGCAGGTTAGCGGGAGACTACAATGAGCAGTTCTTC.